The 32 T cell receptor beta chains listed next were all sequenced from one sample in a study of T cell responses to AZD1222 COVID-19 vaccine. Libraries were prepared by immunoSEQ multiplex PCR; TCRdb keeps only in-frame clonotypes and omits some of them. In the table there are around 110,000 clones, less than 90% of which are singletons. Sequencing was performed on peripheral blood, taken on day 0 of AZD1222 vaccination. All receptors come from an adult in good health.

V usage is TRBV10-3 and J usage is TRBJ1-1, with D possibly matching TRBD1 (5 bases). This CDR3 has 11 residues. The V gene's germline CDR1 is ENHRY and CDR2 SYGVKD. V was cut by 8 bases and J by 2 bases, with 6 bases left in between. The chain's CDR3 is CAIGGNTEAFF. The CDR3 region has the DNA TGTGCCATCGGGGGTAACACTGAAGCTTTCTTT.

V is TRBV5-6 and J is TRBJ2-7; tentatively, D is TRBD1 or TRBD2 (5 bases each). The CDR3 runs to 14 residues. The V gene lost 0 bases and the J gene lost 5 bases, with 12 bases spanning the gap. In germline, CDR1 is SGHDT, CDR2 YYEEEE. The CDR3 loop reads CASSLGGSWDEQYF. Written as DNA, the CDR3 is TGTGCCAGCAGCTTGGGGGGGAGCTGGGACGAGCAGTACTTC.

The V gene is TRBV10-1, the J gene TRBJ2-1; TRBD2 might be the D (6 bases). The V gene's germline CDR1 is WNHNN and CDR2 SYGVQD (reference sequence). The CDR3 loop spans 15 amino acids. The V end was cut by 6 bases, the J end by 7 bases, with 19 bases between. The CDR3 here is CASSLGRETRNEQFF. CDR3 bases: TGCGCCAGCAGCCTAGGTAGGGAGACTAGGAATGAGCAGTTCTTC.

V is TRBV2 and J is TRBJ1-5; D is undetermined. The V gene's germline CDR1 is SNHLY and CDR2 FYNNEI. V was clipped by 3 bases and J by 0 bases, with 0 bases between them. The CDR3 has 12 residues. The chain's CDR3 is CASSDSNQPQHF. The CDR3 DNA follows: TGTGCCAGCAGTGATAGCAATCAGCCCCAGCATTTT.

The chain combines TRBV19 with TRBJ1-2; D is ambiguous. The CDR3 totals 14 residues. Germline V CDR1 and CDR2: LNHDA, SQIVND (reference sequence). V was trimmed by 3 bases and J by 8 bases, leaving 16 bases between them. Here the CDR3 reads CASSIWPGTQGYTF. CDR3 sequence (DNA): TGTGCCAGTAGTATCTGGCCGGGTACACAGGGCTACACCTTC.

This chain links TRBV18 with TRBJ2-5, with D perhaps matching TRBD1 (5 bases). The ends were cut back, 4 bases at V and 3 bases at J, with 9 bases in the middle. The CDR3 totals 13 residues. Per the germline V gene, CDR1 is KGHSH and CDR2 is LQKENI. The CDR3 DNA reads TGTGCCAGCTCACGGGGCAGGGAAGAGACCCAGTACTTC. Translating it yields CASSRGREETQYF.

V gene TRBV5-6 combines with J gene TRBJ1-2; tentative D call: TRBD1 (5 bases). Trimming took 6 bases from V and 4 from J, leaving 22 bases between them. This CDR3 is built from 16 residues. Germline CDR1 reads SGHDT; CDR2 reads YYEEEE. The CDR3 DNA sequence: TGTGCCAGCATGCGTTTTTCCGGGGCGTTCCGCTATGGCTACACCTTC. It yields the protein CASMRFSGAFRYGYTF.

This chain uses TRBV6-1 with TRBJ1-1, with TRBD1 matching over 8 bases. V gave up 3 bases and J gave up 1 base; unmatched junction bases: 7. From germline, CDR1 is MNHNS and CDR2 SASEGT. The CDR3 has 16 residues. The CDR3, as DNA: TGTGCCAGCAGTGAGCCCCAGACAGGGGCGAACACTGAAGCTTTCTTT. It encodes CASSEPQTGANTEAFF.

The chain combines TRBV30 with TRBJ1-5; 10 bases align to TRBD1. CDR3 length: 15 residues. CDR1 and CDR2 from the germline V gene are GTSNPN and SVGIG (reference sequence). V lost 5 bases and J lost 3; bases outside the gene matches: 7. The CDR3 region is CAWGVGQGPNQPQHF. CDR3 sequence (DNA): TGTGCCTGGGGGGTGGGACAGGGGCCCAATCAGCCCCAGCATTTT.

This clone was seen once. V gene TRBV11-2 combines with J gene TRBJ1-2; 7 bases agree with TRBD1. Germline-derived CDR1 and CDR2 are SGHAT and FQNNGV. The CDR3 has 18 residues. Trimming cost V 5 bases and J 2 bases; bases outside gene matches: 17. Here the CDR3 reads CASSPWLGRGRENYGYTF. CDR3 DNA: TGTGCCAGCAGCCCGTGGTTGGGGAGGGGGCGAGAAAACTATGGCTACACCTTC.

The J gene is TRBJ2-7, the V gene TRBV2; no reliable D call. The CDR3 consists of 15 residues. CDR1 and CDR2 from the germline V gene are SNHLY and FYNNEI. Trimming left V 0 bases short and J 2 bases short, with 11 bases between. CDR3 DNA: TGTGCCAGCAGTGAAGCACTCCGTGCCCCCTACGAGCAGTACTTC. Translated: CASSEALRAPYEQYF.

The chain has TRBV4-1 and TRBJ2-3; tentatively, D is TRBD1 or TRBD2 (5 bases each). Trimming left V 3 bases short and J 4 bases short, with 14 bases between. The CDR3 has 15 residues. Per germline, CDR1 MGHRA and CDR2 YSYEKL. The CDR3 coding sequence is TGCGCCAGCAGCCACCCCCTGGGGGTACCAGATACGCAGTATTTT. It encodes CASSHPLGVPDTQYF.

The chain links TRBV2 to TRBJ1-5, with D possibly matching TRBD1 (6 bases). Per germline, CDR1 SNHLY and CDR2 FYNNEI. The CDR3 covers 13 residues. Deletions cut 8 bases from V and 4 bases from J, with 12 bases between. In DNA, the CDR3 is TGTGCCAGCGGGGGGCAGGGTAATCAGCCCCAGCATTTT. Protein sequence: CASGGQGNQPQHF.

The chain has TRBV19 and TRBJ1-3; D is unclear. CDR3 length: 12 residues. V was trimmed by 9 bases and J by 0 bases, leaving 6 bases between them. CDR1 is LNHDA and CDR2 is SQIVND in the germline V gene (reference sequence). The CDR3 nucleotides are TGTGCCAGCCCCCTCTCTGGAAACACCATATATTTT. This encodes CASPLSGNTIYF.

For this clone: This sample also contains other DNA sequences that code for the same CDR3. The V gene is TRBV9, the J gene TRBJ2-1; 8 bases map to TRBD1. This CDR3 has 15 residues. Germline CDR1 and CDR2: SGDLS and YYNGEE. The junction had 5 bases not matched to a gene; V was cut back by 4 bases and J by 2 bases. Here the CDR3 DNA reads TGTGCCAGCAGCCCCCGGGACAGGACCTACAATGAGCAGTTCTTC. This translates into CASSPRDRTYNEQFF.

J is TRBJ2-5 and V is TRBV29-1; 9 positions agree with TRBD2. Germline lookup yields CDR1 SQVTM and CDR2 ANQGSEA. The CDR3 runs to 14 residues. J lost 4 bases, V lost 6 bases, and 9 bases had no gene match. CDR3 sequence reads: CSVVGGRAGETQYF. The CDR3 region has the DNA TGCAGCGTGGTTGGCGGGAGGGCCGGAGAGACCCAGTACTTC.

The CDR3 nucleotides are TGTGCCAGCGGGGGACAGGGGGCCTGGGGAAAACTGTTTTTT. Its translation: CASGGQGAWGKLFF. The chain joins TRBV2 to TRBJ1-4, with 12 bases fitting TRBD1. Per germline, CDR1 SNHLY and CDR2 FYNNEI. V was clipped by 8 bases and J by 10 bases; unmatched bases: 8. The length of the CDR3 is 14 residues.

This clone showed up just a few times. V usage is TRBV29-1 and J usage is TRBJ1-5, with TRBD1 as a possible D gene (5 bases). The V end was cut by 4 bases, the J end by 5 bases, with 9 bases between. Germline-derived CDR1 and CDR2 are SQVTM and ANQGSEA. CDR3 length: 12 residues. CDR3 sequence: CSVVMGDQPQHF. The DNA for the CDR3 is TGCAGCGTTGTAATGGGGGATCAGCCCCAGCATTTT. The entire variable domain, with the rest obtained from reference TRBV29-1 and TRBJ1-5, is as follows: SAVISQKPSRDICQRGTSLTIQCQVDSQVTMMFWYRQQPGQSLTLIATANQGSEATYESGFVIDKFPISRPNLTFSTLTVSNMSPEDSSIYLCSVVMGDQPQHFGDGTRLSIL.

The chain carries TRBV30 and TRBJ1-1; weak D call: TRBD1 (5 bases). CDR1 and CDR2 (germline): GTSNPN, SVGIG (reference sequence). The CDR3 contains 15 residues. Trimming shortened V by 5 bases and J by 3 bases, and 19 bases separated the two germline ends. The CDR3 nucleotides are TGTGCCTGGTGGTATTCGGGGCACAGCTACACTGAAGCTTTCTTT. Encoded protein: CAWWYSGHSYTEAFF.

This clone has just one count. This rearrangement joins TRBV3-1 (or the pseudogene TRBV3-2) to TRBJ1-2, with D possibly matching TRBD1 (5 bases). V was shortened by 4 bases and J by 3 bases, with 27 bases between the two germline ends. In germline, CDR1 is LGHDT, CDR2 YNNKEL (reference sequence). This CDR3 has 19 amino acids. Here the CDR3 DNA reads TGTGCCAGCAGCCGCATGGGGACGGATCCCATCGAGAGTTACTATGGCTACACCTTC. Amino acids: CASSRMGTDPIESYYGYTF.

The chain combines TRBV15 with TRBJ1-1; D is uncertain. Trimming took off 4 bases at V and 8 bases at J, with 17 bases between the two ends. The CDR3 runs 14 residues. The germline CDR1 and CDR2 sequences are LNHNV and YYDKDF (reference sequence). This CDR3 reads CATSKSLGIGEAFF. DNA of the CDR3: TGTGCCACCAGCAAGAGTTTAGGGATCGGCGAAGCTTTCTTT.

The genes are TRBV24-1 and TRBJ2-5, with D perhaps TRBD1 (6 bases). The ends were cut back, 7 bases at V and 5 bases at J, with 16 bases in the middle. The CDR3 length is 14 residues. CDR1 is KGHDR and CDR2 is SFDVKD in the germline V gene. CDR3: CATSPAGDDETQYF. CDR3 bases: TGTGCCACCAGCCCAGCAGGGGACGACGAGACCCAGTACTTC.

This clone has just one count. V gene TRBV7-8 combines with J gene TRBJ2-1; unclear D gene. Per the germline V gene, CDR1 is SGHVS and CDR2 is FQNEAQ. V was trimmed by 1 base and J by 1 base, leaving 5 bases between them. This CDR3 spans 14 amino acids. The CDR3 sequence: CASSLGGSYNEQFF. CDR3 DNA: TGTGCCAGCAGCTTAGGGGGTTCCTACAATGAGCAGTTCTTC.

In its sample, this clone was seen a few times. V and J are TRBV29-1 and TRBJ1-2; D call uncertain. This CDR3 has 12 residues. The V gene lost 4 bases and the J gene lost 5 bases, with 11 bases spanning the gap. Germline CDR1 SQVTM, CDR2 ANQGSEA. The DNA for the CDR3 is TGCAGCGTTGTAAGGCCTCCATATGGCTACACCTTC. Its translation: CSVVRPPYGYTF. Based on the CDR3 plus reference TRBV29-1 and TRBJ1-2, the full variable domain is SAVISQKPSRDICQRGTSLTIQCQVDSQVTMMFWYRQQPGQSLTLIATANQGSEATYESGFVIDKFPISRPNLTFSTLTVSNMSPEDSSIYLCSVVRPPYGYTFGSGTRLTVV.

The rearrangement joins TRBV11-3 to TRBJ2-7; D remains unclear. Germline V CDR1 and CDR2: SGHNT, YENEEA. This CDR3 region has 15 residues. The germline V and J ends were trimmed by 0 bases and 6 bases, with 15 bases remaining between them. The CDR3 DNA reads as TGTGCCAGCAGCTTAGAAGGCCAGCTCTCGGGCGAGCAGTACTTC. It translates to CASSLEGQLSGEQYF.

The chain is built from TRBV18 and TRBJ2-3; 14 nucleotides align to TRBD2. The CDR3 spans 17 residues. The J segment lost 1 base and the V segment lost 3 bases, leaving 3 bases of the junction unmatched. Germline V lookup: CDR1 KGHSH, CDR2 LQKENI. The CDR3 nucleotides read TGTGCCAGCTCACCCCCGGGACTAGCGGGAGGCACAGATACGCAGTATTTT. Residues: CASSPPGLAGGTDTQYF.

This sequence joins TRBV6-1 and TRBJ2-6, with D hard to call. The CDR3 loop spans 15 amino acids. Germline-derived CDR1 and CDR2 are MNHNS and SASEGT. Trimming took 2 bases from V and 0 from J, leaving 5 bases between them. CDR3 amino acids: CASSEMGSGANVLTF. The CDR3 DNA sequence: TGTGCCAGCAGTGAAATGGGCTCTGGGGCCAACGTCCTGACTTTC.

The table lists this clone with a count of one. As DNA, the CDR3 is TGCGCCAGCAGTGAAATTAGGAGGGTGTACGAGCAGTACTTC. The encoded protein is CASSEIRRVYEQYF. The chain recombines TRBV10-1 with TRBJ2-7; D may be TRBD2 (6 bases). Per the germline V gene, CDR1 is WNHNN and CDR2 is SYGVQD (reference sequence). The CDR3 loop spans 14 amino acids. The germline V and J ends were trimmed by 3 bases and 4 bases, with 13 bases remaining between them.

CDR3 sequence (DNA): TGTGCCAGCAGCAATATTGGGACAGGGGGATTCTACGAGCAGTACTTC. It yields the protein CASSNIGTGGFYEQYF. This sequence joins TRBV5-4 and TRBJ2-7; 11 bases align to TRBD1. This CDR3 has 16 residues. The V gene end was trimmed by 4 bases and the J gene end by 3 bases; junction bases not matched to a gene: 9. Germline-derived CDR1 and CDR2 are SGHNT and YYREEE (reference sequence). Full variable domain (missing parts from reference TRBV5-4 and TRBJ2-7): ETGVTQSPTHLIKTRGQQVTLRCSSQSGHNTVSWYQQALGQGPQFIFQYYREEENGRGNFPPRFSGLQFPNYSSELNVNALELDDSALYLCASSNIGTGGFYEQYFGPGTRLTVT.

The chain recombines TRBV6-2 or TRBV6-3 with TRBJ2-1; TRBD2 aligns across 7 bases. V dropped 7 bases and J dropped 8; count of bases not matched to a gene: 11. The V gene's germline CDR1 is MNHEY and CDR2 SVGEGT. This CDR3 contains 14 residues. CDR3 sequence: CASTPSGGGDEQFF. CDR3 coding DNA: TGTGCCAGCACCCCGAGTGGGGGAGGGGATGAGCAGTTCTTC.

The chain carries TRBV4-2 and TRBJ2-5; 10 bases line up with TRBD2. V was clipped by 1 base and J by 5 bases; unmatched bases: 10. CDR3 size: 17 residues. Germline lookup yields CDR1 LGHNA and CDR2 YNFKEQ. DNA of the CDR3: TGTGCCAGCAGCCAAGGTGAGGGACTAGCGAGGGTGGAGACCCAGTACTTC. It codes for CASSQGEGLARVETQYF.

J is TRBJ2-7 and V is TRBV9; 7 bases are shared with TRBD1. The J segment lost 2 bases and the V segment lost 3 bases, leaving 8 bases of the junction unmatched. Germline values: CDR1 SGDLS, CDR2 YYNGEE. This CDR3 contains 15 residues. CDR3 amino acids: CASSAGGDRAYEQYF. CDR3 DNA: TGTGCCAGCAGCGCAGGTGGGGACAGAGCCTACGAGCAGTACTTC.